This is a list of T cell receptor beta chains from one sample in a study of cytomegalovirus exposure and HLA in healthy donors. Measured with immunoSEQ multiplex PCR; TCRdb has only the in-frame clones, and not every one. The top ten hold around 0.2% of the sample, which has fewer than 250,000 clones, roughly four fifths seen once. Input material: PBMCs. All receptors derive from a girl aged 2-10 years in good health and CMV-seronegative. The CDR3 runs from the conserved cysteine through the conserved F or W. D genes are given only for firm matches. A clone size is listed for some rows: how often the clone was seen (once, few, many), or a class if it is expanded.

D	V	size	J	CDR3	DNA
-	TRBV6-5	-	TRBJ1-5	CASSYGAGVNQPQHF	TGTGCCAGCAGTTACGGGGCAGGGGTCAATCAGCCCCAGCATTTT
-	TRBV5-1	-	TRBJ1-1	CASSLAGGTTAFF	TGCGCCAGCAGCTTGGCCGGGGGAACAACGGCTTTCTTT
-	TRBV19	-	TRBJ2-3	CASSAYLLEGTQYF	TGTGCCAGTAGTGCCTACTTGCTAGAAGGTACGCAGTATTTT
TRBD1	TRBV11-2	-	TRBJ2-6	CASSPRTGLRPGANVLTF	TGTGCCAGCAGCCCCAGGACAGGTCTTCGGCCTGGGGCCAACGTCCTGACTTTC
-	TRBV4-1	-	TRBJ2-5	CASSQGTLETQYF	TGCGCCAGCAGCCAGGGCACATTGGAGACCCAGTACTTC
TRBD1	TRBV2	-	TRBJ2-1	CASRRDRNNEQFF	TGTGCCAGCAGAAGGGACAGAAACAATGAGCAGTTCTTC
-	TRBV9	once	TRBJ1-1	CASSALGARVISEAFF	TGTGCCAGCAGCGCCCTAGGGGCTCGGGTTATCTCTGAAGCTTTCTTT
-	TRBV5-4	-	TRBJ1-5	CASSLSGAEGPQHF	TGTGCCAGCAGCTTGTCTGGGGCGGAGGGGCCCCAGCATTTT
TRBD2	TRBV7-2	-	TRBJ2-3	CASSLRGGDTQYF	TGTGCCAGCAGCCTGCGGGGGGGTGATACGCAGTATTTT
TRBD1	TRBV19	-	TRBJ1-2	CASSILSDRVYGYTF	TGTGCCAGTAGTATACTCTCGGACAGGGTATATGGCTACACCTTC
-	TRBV7-6	-	TRBJ2-2	CASSFTNTGELFF	TGTGCCAGCAGCTTCACGAACACCGGGGAGCTGTTTTTT
-	TRBV12-5	-	TRBJ2-7	CASGPDSYYEQYF	TGTGCTAGTGGCCCGGACAGTTACTACGAGCAGTACTTC
-	TRBV25-1	once	TRBJ1-1	CASSSLGGQKAFF	TGTGCCAGCAGTTCTCTAGGGGGACAAAAAGCTTTCTTT
TRBD1	TRBV5-1	-	TRBJ2-2	CASFSPGQGDTGELFF	TGCGCCAGCTTTTCTCCGGGACAGGGGGACACCGGGGAGCTGTTTTTT
-	TRBV7-9	few	TRBJ1-1	CASSLEGTSEAFF	TGTGCCAGCAGCTTAGAGGGGACTTCTGAAGCTTTCTTT
-	TRBV6-5	once	TRBJ1-2	CASSYSMQVPYGYTF	TGTGCCAGCAGTTACTCGATGCAGGTGCCCTATGGCTACACCTTC
TRBD2	TRBV4-1	-	TRBJ2-1	CASSPGTSGWDEQFF	TGCGCCAGCAGCCCCGGGACTAGCGGGTGGGATGAGCAGTTCTTC
-	TRBV6-5	-	TRBJ2-5	CASRETSRETQYF	TGTGCCAGCAGGGAGACTAGTAGGGAGACCCAGTACTTC
TRBD1	TRBV5-1	-	TRBJ1-1	CASSFLGQGLSEAFF	TGCGCCAGCAGCTTTCTCGGACAGGGGTTATCTGAAGCTTTCTTT
-	TRBV2	-	TRBJ1-5	CASSEQGLGEPQHF	TGTGCCAGCAGTGAACAGGGGCTGGGGGAGCCCCAGCATTTT
TRBD1	TRBV7-6	-	TRBJ2-3	CASSPGLGTGQDF	TGTGCCAGCAGCCCGGGGCTCGGGACAGGGCAAGATTTT
TRBD1	TRBV25-1	-	TRBJ2-7	CASSLGQYYEQYF	TGTGCCAGCAGTTTGGGACAGTACTACGAGCAGTACTTC